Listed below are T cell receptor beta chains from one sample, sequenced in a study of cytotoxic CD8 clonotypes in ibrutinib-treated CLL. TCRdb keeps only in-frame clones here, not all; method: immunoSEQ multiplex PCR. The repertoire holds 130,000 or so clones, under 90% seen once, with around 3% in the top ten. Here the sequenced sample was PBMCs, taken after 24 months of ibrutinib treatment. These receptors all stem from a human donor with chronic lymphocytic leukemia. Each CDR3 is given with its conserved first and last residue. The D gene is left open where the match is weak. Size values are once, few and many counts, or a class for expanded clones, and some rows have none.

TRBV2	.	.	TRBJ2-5	CASSAQTQYF	TGTGCCAGCAGTGCGCAGACCCAGTACTTC
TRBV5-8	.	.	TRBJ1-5	CASSLQGNQPQHF	TGTGCCAGCAGCTTGCAGGGAAATCAGCCCCAGCATTTT
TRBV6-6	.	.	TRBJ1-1	CAASGLPNTEAFF	TGTGCCGCCTCAGGACTCCCGAACACTGAAGCTTTCTTT
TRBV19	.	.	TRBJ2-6	CASDTNSGANVLTF	TGTGCCAGTGACACCAACTCTGGGGCCAACGTCCTGACTTTC
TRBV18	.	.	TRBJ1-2	CASSSRSYGYTF	TGTGCCAGCTCATCCCGGAGCTATGGCTACACCTTC
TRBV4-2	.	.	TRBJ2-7	CASSQGSSPGREQYF	TGTGCCAGCAGCCAAGGGTCTAGCCCGGGGCGGGAGCAGTACTTC
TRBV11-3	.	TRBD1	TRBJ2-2	CASSLGLGTGGTGELFF	TGTGCCAGCAGCTTAGGGCTTGGGACAGGCGGAACCGGGGAGCTGTTTTTT
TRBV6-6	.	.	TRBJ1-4	CASRKQGRAGLKLFF	TGTGCCAGCAGGAAACAGGGAAGGGCGGGGTTGAAACTGTTTTTT
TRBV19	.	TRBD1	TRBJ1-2	CASSSRTGLSERYGYTF	TGTGCCAGTAGTTCTCGGACAGGGTTATCGGAACGGTATGGCTACACCTTC
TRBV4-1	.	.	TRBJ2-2	CASSQVVRGFANTGELFF	TGCGCCAGCAGCCAAGTAGTTCGGGGGTTCGCGAACACCGGGGAGCTGTTTTTT
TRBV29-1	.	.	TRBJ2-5	CSLRHFQETQYF	TGCAGCTTGCGACACTTCCAAGAGACCCAGTACTTC
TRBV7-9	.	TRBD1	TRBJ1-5	CASSLALSGQGIGHQPQHF	TGTGCCAGCAGCTTAGCGCTTTCGGGACAGGGGATAGGGCATCAGCCCCAGCATTTT
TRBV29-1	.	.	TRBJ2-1	CSVEGGFKDFDEQFF	TGCAGCGTTGAGGGGGGTTTTAAAGATTTTGATGAGCAGTTCTTC
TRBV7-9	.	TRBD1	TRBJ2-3	CASSSAGTAPTDTQYF	TGTGCCAGCAGCTCGGCCGGGACAGCACCCACAGATACGCAGTATTTT
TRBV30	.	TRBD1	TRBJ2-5	CAWNRLRDRGETQYF	TGTGCCTGGAATAGGTTGCGGGACAGGGGTGAGACCCAGTACTTC
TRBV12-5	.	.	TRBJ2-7	CASVLTVSSYEQYF	TGTGCTAGTGTTCTGACGGTTAGCTCCTACGAGCAGTACTTC
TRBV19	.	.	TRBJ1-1	CASAQGRLYTEAFF	TGTGCCAGTGCCCAAGGCAGGCTGTACACTGAAGCTTTCTTT
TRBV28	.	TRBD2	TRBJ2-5	CASSYREGRRETQYF	TGTGCCAGCAGCTATAGGGAGGGCAGGCGAGAGACCCAGTACTTC
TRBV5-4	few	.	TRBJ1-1	CASSLDPQGNTEAFF	TGTGCCAGCAGCTTGGACCCCCAAGGGAACACTGAAGCTTTCTTT
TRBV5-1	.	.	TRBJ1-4	CASSQGLGEKLFF	TGCGCCAGCAGCCAGGGTTTAGGTGAAAAACTGTTTTTT
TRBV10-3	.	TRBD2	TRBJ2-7	CATQGLAGGSYEQYF	TGTGCCACCCAGGGACTAGCGGGGGGGTCCTACGAGCAGTACTTC
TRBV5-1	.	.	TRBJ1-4	CASSLDAQGSNEKLFF	TGCGCCAGCAGCTTGGACGCTCAGGGGTCTAATGAAAAACTGTTTTTT
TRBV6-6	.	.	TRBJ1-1	CASSYRGAEAFF	TGTGCCAGCAGTTACCGGGGCGCTGAAGCTTTCTTT
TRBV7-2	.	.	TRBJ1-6	CASNGESSYNSPLHF	TGTGCCAGCAACGGGGAGAGCTCCTATAATTCACCCCTCCACTTT
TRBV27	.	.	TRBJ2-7	CASSLSEALTYEQYF	TGTGCCAGCAGTTTATCCGAGGCTCTGACCTACGAGCAGTACTTC
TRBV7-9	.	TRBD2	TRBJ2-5	CASRREEETQYF	TGTGCCAGCCGGCGGGAGGAAGAGACCCAGTACTTC
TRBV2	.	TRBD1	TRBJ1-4	CASSEDRALRF	TGTGCCAGCAGTGAGGACAGGGCTCTACGTTTT
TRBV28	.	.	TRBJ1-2	CASTGGAPGGYTF	TGTGCCAGCACGGGGGGGGCTCCGGGCGGCTACACCTTC
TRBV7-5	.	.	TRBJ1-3	CVRSLAGRAGNTIYF	TGTGTCAGAAGCTTGGCCGGCAGGGCCGGAAACACCATATATTTT